This passage covers 30 T cell receptor beta chains from one sample sequenced in a study of T-cell memory formation after mild COVID-19. TCRdb re-derived calls from the 5' RACE reads in MiXCR, one entry per CDR3 protein. The table lists 200,000 to 300,000 distinct CDR3 sequences, roughly 17% of them singletons. Sequenced material: PBMCs or a T cell subset sorted from them (not recorded which). The receptors come from a man between 18 and 29 years old who had mild COVID-19 (a few samples of this study predate the infection). Cell type and time point are not known.

This clonotype appeared a few times. The V and J genes are TRBV6-5 and TRBJ1-2, with D maybe TRBD1 (5 bases). Germline assignment: CDR1 MNHEY and CDR2 SVGAGI. The CDR3 spans 15 residues. Trimming took off 2 bases at V and 4 bases at J, with 14 bases between the two ends. The CDR3 protein is CASSYRGAEGYGYTF. In DNA form, the CDR3 reads TGTGCCAGCAGTTACCGCGGGGCAGAGGGCTATGGCTACACCTTC.

In this sample, this clonotype turned up a few times. V and J are TRBV20-1 and TRBJ1-5, with 7 positions matching TRBD1. The CDR3 has 13 amino acids. Trimming cost V 4 bases and J 3 bases; bases outside gene matches: 3. Germline CDR1 and CDR2: DFQATT and SNEGSKA (reference sequence). DNA for the CDR3: TGCAGTGCTACGGACAGGACCAATCAGCCCCAGCATTTT. Translation: CSATDRTNQPQHF.

This clonotype has a handful of counts. The chain combines TRBV4-3 with TRBJ2-3; maybe TRBD2 (6 bases). V shed 3 bases and J shed 0 bases, with 16 bases lying between them. The CDR3 extends over 17 amino acids. The germline CDR1 and CDR2 sequences are LGHNA and YSLEER. In DNA form, the CDR3 reads TGCGCCAGCAGCCAGTCCCTGGACTACCCGAGCACAGATACGCAGTATTTT. This codes for CASSQSLDYPSTDTQYF.

This clonotype appeared once. The rearrangement uses TRBV7-2 and TRBJ2-3, with D possibly matching TRBD1 (7 bases). The CDR3 consists of 17 residues. Germline CDR1 and CDR2: SGHTA and FQGNSA. Between the trimmed V and J ends, which lost 1 base and 0 bases, there was a span of 14 bases. CDR3 amino acids: CASSLGPRGTSTDTQYF. The CDR3 DNA follows: TGTGCCAGCAGCTTAGGCCCCAGGGGGACTAGCACAGATACGCAGTATTTT.

This clonotype showed up many times. The rearrangement links TRBV7-2 to TRBJ1-1, with D uncertain. The V and J ends lost 10 bases and 0 bases respectively, with 30 bases between them. Germline V gives CDR1 SGHTA, CDR2 FQGNSA. There are 19 residues in the CDR3. The CDR3 DNA reads TGTGCCACAGAGCCCTACGGGTCTTGGGAGGGAATGATGAACACTGAAGCTTTCTTT. It specifies CATEPYGSWEGMMNTEAFF.

This clonotype has a handful of counts. The chain recombines TRBV4-3 with TRBJ2-2; D is undetermined. The CDR3 sequence is 16 residues long. CDR1 LGHNA and CDR2 YSLEER come from the germline V gene. Between the trimmed V and J ends, which lost 4 bases and 2 bases, there was a span of 14 bases. The CDR3 is CASSPRPEPNTGELFF. Here the CDR3 DNA reads TGCGCCAGCAGCCCCAGACCAGAACCTAACACCGGGGAGCTGTTTTTT.

The table lists this clonotype with a few counts. The chain uses TRBV6-4 and TRBJ2-2, with D perhaps matching TRBD1 (6 bases). Germline CDR1 reads MRHNA; CDR2 reads SNTAGT. The V end was cut by 2 bases, the J end by 5 bases, with 9 bases between. The CDR3 contains 14 residues. The CDR3 DNA sequence: TGTGCCAGCAGTGACCGCACAGGGACCGGGGAGCTGTTTTTT. Its translation: CASSDRTGTGELFF.

This clonotype came up a few times. This chain uses TRBV6-2 or TRBV6-3 with TRBJ2-7; 8 nucleotides agree with TRBD2. V lost 1 base and J lost 3; bases outside the gene matches: 8. CDR1 and CDR2 (germline): MNHEY, SVGEGT. The CDR3 loop spans 16 amino acids. This CDR3 is CASSYYGGAGDYEQYF. The CDR3 DNA reads TGTGCCAGCAGTTACTACGGAGGAGCGGGGGACTACGAGCAGTACTTC.

The table lists this clonotype with a few counts. The V call is TRBV6-6, the J call TRBJ1-2; D is undetermined. The V end lost 7 bases, the J end lost 0 bases, and 15 bases lay between the germline ends. Per germline, CDR1 MNHNY and CDR2 SVGAGI (reference sequence). The CDR3 has 15 amino acids. CDR3 residues: CASTTNTRANYGYTF. Here the CDR3 DNA reads TGTGCCAGCACCACGAATACCCGAGCTAACTATGGCTACACCTTC.

This clonotype was found a few times. This chain connects TRBV7-9 to TRBJ2-5; D is unclear. This CDR3 comprises 14 residues. In germline, CDR1 is SEHNR, CDR2 FQNEAQ (reference sequence). V was pared by 3 bases and J by 5 bases, with 13 bases between. The CDR3 sequence: CASSFVSYRETQYF. DNA of the CDR3: TGTGCCAGCAGCTTCGTCTCTTACCGGGAGACCCAGTACTTC.

The rearrangement joins TRBV7-9 to TRBJ2-1; 7 nucleotides match TRBD2. V lost 10 bases and J lost 0; bases outside the gene matches: 6. The CDR3 runs 14 residues. Germline V CDR1 and CDR2: SEHNR, FQNEAQ (reference sequence). The DNA for the CDR3 is TGTGCCACCCCGGGGGGAAGCTCCTACAATGAGCAGTTCTTC. Translating it yields CATPGGSSYNEQFF. Full variable domain (rest looked up from reference TRBV7-9 and TRBJ2-1): DTGVSQNPRHKITKRGQNVTFRCDPISEHNRLYWYRQTLGQGPEFLTYFQNEAQLEKSRLLSDRFSAERPKGSFSTLEIQRTEQGDSAMYLCATPGGSSYNEQFFGPGTRLTVL.

Only a few counts were recorded for this clonotype. The chain employs TRBV7-2 and TRBJ1-2; TRBD1 is a possible D gene (5 bases). Germline V gene sequence: CDR1 SGHTA, CDR2 FQGNSA. This CDR3 contains 16 residues. Trimming removed 1 base at V and 5 bases at J, with 17 bases between. The CDR3, as DNA: TGTGCCAGCAGCTTAGTTACGGGGCCCTTCCATTATGGCTACACCTTC. Protein: CASSLVTGPFHYGYTF.

This clonotype was picked up a small number of times. The rearrangement joins TRBV5-1 to TRBJ1-1; no clear D gene. The ends were cut back, 0 bases at V and 4 bases at J, with 7 bases in the middle. This CDR3 is 13 amino acids long. Germline V gene sequence: CDR1 SGHRS, CDR2 YFSETQ. In nucleotides, the CDR3 is TGCGCCAGCAGCTTGGCCCTAAGCACTGAAGCTTTCTTT. This gives the protein CASSLALSTEAFF.

The chain couples TRBV9 to TRBJ1-2, with D possibly TRBD1 on 5 matching bases. There are 14 residues in the CDR3. Germline loops: CDR1 SGDLS, CDR2 YYNGEE. With 0 bases removed from V and 5 bases from J, the gap between germline ends came to 11 bases. CDR3 DNA: TGTGCCAGCAGCGTAGACCAGGGAGGGTATGGCTACACCTTC. Amino acid sequence: CASSVDQGGYGYTF.

The V gene is TRBV7-8, the J gene TRBJ1-1; no clear D. Trimming stripped 6 bases from V and 4 bases from J, with 15 bases between. CDR1 and CDR2 from the germline V gene are SGHVS and FQNEAQ. The CDR3 is 14 residues long. The CDR3 region has the DNA TGTGCCAGCAGGCCTGGGGTATATACCACTGAAGCTTTCTTT. Residues: CASRPGVYTTEAFF.

CDR3 loop: CASSHERGGYTGELFF. The CDR3 DNA reads TGTGCCAGCAGCCACGAGCGGGGGGGTTACACCGGGGAGCTGTTTTTT. This chain uses TRBV6-6 with TRBJ2-2, with 10 bases fitting TRBD2. The germline gives CDR1 MNHNY, CDR2 SVGAGI (reference sequence). This CDR3 has 16 amino acids. Unmatched junction bases numbered 7, after V lost 6 bases and J lost 3 bases.

This clonotype was counted only a few times. The chain carries TRBV7-2 and TRBJ1-1, with unresolved D. Germline assignment: CDR1 SGHTA and CDR2 FQGNSA. Trimming shortened V by 5 bases and J by 1 base, and 11 bases separated the two germline ends. There are 14 residues in the CDR3. The CDR3 nucleotides are TGTGCCAGCAGCCGACCTCTGGGGAACACTGAAGCTTTCTTT. This sequence encodes CASSRPLGNTEAFF.

Only a few counts were recorded for this clonotype. V is TRBV4-1 and J is TRBJ2-3; the D call may be TRBD1 or TRBD2 (6 bases each). This CDR3 has 16 amino acids. The germline CDR1 and CDR2 sequences are MGHRA and YSYEKL. V was pared by 2 bases and J by 7 bases, with 19 bases between. The CDR3 sequence: CASSQPRIPGAHTQYF. CDR3 in DNA: TGCGCCAGCAGCCAACCTCGTATACCGGGGGCCCATACGCAGTATTTT.

A few counts support this clonotype. This chain connects TRBV5-1 to TRBJ2-4, with a tentative D call TRBD1 (6 bases). V dropped 0 bases and J dropped 1 base, with 11 bases sitting between them. The germline gives CDR1 SGHRS, CDR2 YFSETQ. This CDR3 has 16 amino acids. The CDR3 protein is CASSLGTVRAKNIQYF. The CDR3 coding sequence is TGCGCCAGCAGCTTGGGGACAGTGAGGGCCAAAAACATTCAGTACTTC.

The V gene is TRBV11-2, the J gene TRBJ2-5; 8 positions match TRBD2. V dropped 2 bases and J dropped 0; count of bases not matched to a gene: 2. CDR1 is SGHAT, CDR2 FQNNGV, per germline. The CDR3 is made up of 15 amino acids. The CDR3 DNA follows: TGTGCCAGCAGCTTACAGCGGGGGAACCAAGAGACCCAGTACTTC. Translating gives CASSLQRGNQETQYF. Supplemented by reference TRBV11-2 and TRBJ2-5, the full variable domain reads EAGVAQSPRYKIIEKRQSVAFWCNPISGHATLYWYQQILGQGPKLLIQFQNNGVVDDSQLPKDRFSAERLKGVDSTLKIQPAKLEDSAVYLCASSLQRGNQETQYFGPGTRLLVL.

The V gene is TRBV5-1, the J gene TRBJ2-5; tentatively, D is TRBD1 (5 bases). From germline, CDR1 is SGHRS and CDR2 YFSETQ. V gave up 2 bases and J gave up 0 bases, with 11 bases separating them. The CDR3 is made up of 15 amino acids. CDR3 DNA sequence: TGCGCCAGCAGCTTCGGGTTGGACAACCAAGAGACCCAGTACTTC. It specifies CASSFGLDNQETQYF.

A few counts support this clonotype. J is TRBJ2-3 and V is TRBV7-2; weak D call: TRBD1 (5 bases). From germline, CDR1 is SGHTA and CDR2 FQGNSA. The CDR3 runs to 15 residues. The ends were cut back, 4 bases at V and 4 bases at J, with 15 bases in the middle. This chain's CDR3 is CASSSVVGAADTQYF. The CDR3, as DNA: TGTGCCAGCAGCTCAGTGGTTGGGGCTGCAGATACGCAGTATTTT. The full variable domain, in which reference TRBV7-2 and TRBJ2-3 provide the parts outside the CDR3, is GAGVSQSPSNKVTEKGKDVELRCDPISGHTALYWYRQSLGQGLEFLIYFQGNSAPDKSGLPSDRFSAERTGGSVSTLTIQRTQQEDSAVYLCASSSVVGAADTQYFGPGTRLTVL.

V is TRBV24-1 and J is TRBJ2-1; a weak D match, TRBD1 (5 bases). V dropped 2 bases and J dropped 5 bases, with 9 bases sitting between them. The length of the CDR3 is 14 residues. The germline V gene has CDR1 KGHDR and CDR2 SFDVKD. The CDR3 spells CATSDYNRHNEQFF. The CDR3 bases are TGTGCCACCAGTGATTACAACAGGCACAATGAGCAGTTCTTC.

In its sample, this clonotype was seen many times. V and J are TRBV4-3 and TRBJ2-5; TRBD1 matches 7 bases. This CDR3 has 14 residues. With 4 bases clipped from V and 6 bases from J, the junction kept 8 bases outside the gene matches. In germline, CDR1 is LGHNA, CDR2 YSLEER. Here the CDR3 reads CASSPRQGVKTQYF. The CDR3 DNA reads as TGCGCCAGCAGCCCCCGACAGGGAGTAAAGACCCAGTACTTC.

This clonotype came up a few times. The chain has TRBV29-1 and TRBJ2-5, with TRBD2 matching over 8 bases. The CDR3 extends over 14 amino acids. V was clipped by 1 base and J by 10 bases; unmatched bases: 11. Germline V CDR1 and CDR2: SQVTM, ANQGSEA. CDR3 DNA: TGCAGCGTTGAAGCGTTGTCTAGCGGGCTGGGCCAGTACTTC. It codes for CSVEALSSGLGQYF.

This clonotype showed up just a few times. The chain couples TRBV20-1 to TRBJ1-5, with D possibly matching TRBD1 (5 bases). CDR3 length equals 16 residues. Per the germline V gene, CDR1 is DFQATT and CDR2 is SNEGSKA (reference sequence). Trimming took 6 bases from V and 9 from J, leaving 27 bases between them. The CDR3 coding sequence is TGCAGTGCGACCGAATTGGGGGTACCGCGGGCAGGGCCCCAGCATTTT. Its protein is CSATELGVPRAGPQHF.

There are a few counts of this clonotype. V and J are TRBV12-3 or TRBV12-4 and TRBJ1-2; tentative D call: TRBD1 (6 bases). V was clipped by 7 bases and J by 6 bases, with 18 bases between them. The CDR3 contains 14 residues. CDR3 region: CASTTNAQGNGYTF. CDR3 nucleotides: TGTGCCAGCACCACTAACGCACAGGGAAATGGCTACACCTTC.

This chain joins TRBV25-1 and TRBJ1-2; D call uncertain. Trimming took off 2 bases at V and 8 bases at J, with 12 bases between the two ends. This CDR3 spans 13 amino acids. Germline CDR1 and CDR2: MGHDK and SYGVNS. This CDR3 reads CASSERRGGGYTF. CDR3 nucleotide sequence: TGTGCCAGCAGTGAACGCCGCGGAGGAGGCTACACCTTC.

V usage is TRBV27 and J usage is TRBJ1-5; 7 bases match TRBD1. Germline-derived CDR1 and CDR2 are MNHEY and SMNVEV (reference sequence). CDR3 size: 16 residues. V lost 5 bases to trimming and J lost 9 bases; unmatched junction nucleotides: 16. The CDR3: CASSPQWTGGDRPQHF. The CDR3 DNA follows: TGTGCCAGCAGTCCGCAATGGACAGGTGGGGATCGGCCCCAGCATTTT.

The V and J genes are TRBV4-2 and TRBJ2-3; D gene uncertain. V lost 0 bases, J lost 5 bases, and 6 bases lay in between. CDR1 is LGHNA, CDR2 YNFKEQ, per germline. This CDR3 has 13 residues. The CDR3 nucleotides are TGTGCCAGCAGCCAAGATGAAGGAGATACGCAGTATTTT. It is translated as CASSQDEGDTQYF.